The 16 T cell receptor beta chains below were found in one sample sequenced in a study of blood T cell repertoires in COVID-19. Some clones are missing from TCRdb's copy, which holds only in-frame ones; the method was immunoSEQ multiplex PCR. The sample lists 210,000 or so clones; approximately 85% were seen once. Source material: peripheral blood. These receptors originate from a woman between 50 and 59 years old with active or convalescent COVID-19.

This chain's CDR3 is CASLGGARTEAFF. CDR3 nucleotides: TGTGCCAGTTTAGGGGGGGCGCGAACTGAAGCTTTCTTT. The V call is TRBV6-5, the J call TRBJ1-1; tentatively, D is TRBD1 (6 bases). Germline CDR1 and CDR2: MNHEY and SVGAGI. The CDR3 runs 13 residues. Trimming removed 9 bases at V and 5 bases at J, with 16 bases between.

In DNA, the CDR3 is TGCGCCAGCAGACAATCCAGGGTTTTTCGTGGCACCGGGGAGCTGTTTTTT. Amino acids: CASRQSRVFRGTGELFF. The chain couples TRBV4-1 to TRBJ2-2, with D tentatively TRBD1 (5 bases). The CDR3 spans 17 residues. Trimming pared 6 bases from V and 4 bases from J, leaving 21 bases between. Germline loops: CDR1 MGHRA, CDR2 YSYEKL.

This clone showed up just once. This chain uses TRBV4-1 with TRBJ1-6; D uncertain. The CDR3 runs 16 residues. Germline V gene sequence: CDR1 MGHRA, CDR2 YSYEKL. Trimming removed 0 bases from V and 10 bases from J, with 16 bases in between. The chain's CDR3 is CASSQEEGSRRSPLHF. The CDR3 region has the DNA TGCGCCAGCAGCCAAGAGGAGGGCTCTCGGCGGTCACCCCTCCACTTT.

For the CDR3, the DNA is TGTGCCAGCATAAGGCAGGGGGGCACCGTGAGCACTGAAGCTTTCTTT. Protein sequence: CASIRQGGTVSTEAFF. This chain joins TRBV27 and TRBJ1-1, with TRBD1 matching 7 bases. The trim removed 7 bases at V and 4 bases at J, leaving 15 bases unmatched. Germline CDR1 is MNHEY and CDR2 is SMNVEV (reference sequence). The CDR3 loop spans 16 amino acids.

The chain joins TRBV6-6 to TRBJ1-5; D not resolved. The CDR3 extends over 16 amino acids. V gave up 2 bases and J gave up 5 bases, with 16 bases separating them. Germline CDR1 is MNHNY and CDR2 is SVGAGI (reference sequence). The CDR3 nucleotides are TGTGCCAGCAGTTACCGCGGGTACATTGGTGATCAGCCCCAGCATTTT. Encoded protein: CASSYRGYIGDQPQHF.

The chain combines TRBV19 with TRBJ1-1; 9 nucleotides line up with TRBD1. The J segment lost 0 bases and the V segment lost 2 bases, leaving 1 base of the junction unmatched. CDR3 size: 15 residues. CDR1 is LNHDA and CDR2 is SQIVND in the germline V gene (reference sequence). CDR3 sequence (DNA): TGTGCCAGTAGTATACACAGGGGGCTGAACACTGAAGCTTTCTTT. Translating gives CASSIHRGLNTEAFF.

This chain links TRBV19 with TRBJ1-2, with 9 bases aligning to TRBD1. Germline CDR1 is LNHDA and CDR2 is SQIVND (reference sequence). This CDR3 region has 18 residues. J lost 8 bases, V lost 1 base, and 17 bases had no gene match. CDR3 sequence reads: CASSIGGDRGKPRVGYTF. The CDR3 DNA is TGTGCCAGTAGTATAGGCGGAGACAGGGGGAAACCAAGAGTCGGCTACACCTTC. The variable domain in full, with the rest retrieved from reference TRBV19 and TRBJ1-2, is DGGITQSPKYLFRKEGQNVTLSCEQNLNHDAMYWYRQDPGQGLRLIYYSQIVNDFQKGDIAEGYSVSREKKESFPLTVTSAQKNPTAFYLCASSIGGDRGKPRVGYTFGSGTRLTVV.

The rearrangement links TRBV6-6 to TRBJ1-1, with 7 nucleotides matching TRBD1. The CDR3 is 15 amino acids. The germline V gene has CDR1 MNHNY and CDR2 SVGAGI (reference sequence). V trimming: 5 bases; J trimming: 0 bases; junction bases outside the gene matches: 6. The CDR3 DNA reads TGTGCCAGCAGTCGAGTACAGGGGATGAACACTGAAGCTTTCTTT. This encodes CASSRVQGMNTEAFF.

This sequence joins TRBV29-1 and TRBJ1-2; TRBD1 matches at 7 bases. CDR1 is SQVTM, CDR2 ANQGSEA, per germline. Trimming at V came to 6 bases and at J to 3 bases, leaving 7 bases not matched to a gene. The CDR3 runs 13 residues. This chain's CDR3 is CSVDNRGDYGYTF. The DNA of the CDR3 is TGCAGCGTGGATAACAGGGGAGACTATGGCTACACCTTC.

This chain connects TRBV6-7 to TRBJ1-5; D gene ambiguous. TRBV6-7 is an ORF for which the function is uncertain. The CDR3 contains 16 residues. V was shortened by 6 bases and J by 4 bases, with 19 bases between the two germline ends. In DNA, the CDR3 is TGTGCCAGCAGCCTTGAGAACTCCCAGAGGAATCAGCCCCAGCATTTT. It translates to CASSLENSQRNQPQHF.

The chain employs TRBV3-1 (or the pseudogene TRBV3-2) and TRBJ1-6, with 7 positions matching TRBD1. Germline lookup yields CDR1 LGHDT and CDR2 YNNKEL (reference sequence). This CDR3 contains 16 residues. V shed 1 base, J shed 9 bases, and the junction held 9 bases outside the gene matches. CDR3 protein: CASSQGTGVAGSPLHF. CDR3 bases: TGTGCCAGCAGCCAAGGGACAGGAGTGGCGGGTTCACCCCTCCACTTT.

The CDR3 protein is CASRGGGRGTDTQYF. DNA for the CDR3: TGCGCCAGCAGGGGCGGCGGGAGGGGCACAGATACGCAGTATTTT. The chain has TRBV5-1 and TRBJ2-3; 9 bases are a match to TRBD2. Unmatched junction bases numbered 5, after V lost 5 bases and J lost 1 base. Germline assignment: CDR1 SGHRS and CDR2 YFSETQ. This CDR3 has 15 amino acids. The variable domain in full, with the rest retrieved from reference TRBV5-1 and TRBJ2-3, is KAGVTQTPRYLIKTRGQQVTLSCSPISGHRSVSWYQQTPGQGLQFLFEYFSETQRNKGNFPGRFSGRQFSNSRSEMNVSTLELGDSALYLCASRGGGRGTDTQYFGPGTRLTVL.

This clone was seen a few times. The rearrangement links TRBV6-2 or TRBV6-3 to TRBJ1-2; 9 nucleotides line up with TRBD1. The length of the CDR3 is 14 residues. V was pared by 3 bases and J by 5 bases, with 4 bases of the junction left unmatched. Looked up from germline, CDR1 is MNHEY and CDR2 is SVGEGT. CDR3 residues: CASSYLGQGYGYTF. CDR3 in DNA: TGTGCCAGCAGTTATCTAGGACAGGGGTATGGCTACACCTTC.

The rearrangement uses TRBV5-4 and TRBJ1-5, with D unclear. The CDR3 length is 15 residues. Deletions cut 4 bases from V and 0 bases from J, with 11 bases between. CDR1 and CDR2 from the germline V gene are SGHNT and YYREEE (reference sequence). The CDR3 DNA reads TGTGCCAGCAGCCCTTTTCCTAATAGCAATCAGCCCCAGCATTTT. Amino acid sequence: CASSPFPNSNQPQHF.

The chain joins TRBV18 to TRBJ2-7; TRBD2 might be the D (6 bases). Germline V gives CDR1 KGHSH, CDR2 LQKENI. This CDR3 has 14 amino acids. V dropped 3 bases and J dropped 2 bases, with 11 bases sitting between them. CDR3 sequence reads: CASSPGTSPYEQYV. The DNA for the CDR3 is TGTGCCAGCTCACCCGGGACTTCCCCCTACGAGCAGTACGTC.

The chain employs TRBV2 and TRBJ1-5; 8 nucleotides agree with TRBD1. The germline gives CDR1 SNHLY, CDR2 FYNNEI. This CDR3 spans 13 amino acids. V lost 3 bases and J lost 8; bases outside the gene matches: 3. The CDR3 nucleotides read TGTGCCAGCAGTGATGGACAGGGAAAGCCCCAGCATTTT. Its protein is CASSDGQGKPQHF.